This T cell receptor beta chain was identified during a study of metastatic and nonmetastatic thyroid tumors. At the level of the study: Both malignant and benign thyroid patients supplied peripheral blood and tumor or nodule tissue samples, across which the repertoires of these patients were then compared. Findings and limits, study-wide: Compared with benign nodules, malignant thyroid tumors were reported to have significantly higher TCR beta diversity in both blood and tumor.

This clone was observed a handful of times. No antigen is known for it. One base away lies a much larger clone, so this may be a sequencing read error. In the source study's methods: Researchers built a distant-metastasis classifier for papillary thyroid cancer that drew on CDR3 differences across clinicopathological groups. From the PCR reads, TCRdb re-called clones with MiXCR. TCRdb's processing, not the study's, gives the V and J calls here. The repertoire holds roughly 98,000 clones, with about 16% as singletons. Each patient came to thyroid surgery without any prior treatment (of any kind). CDR3 size: 14 residues. The germline CDR1 and CDR2 sequences are SQVTM and ANQGSEA. V was cut by 5 bases and J by 2 bases, with 16 bases left in between.

The chain carries TRBV29-1 and TRBJ2-7, with TRBD1 as a possible D gene (6 bases). The sequencing sample was made of blood. The receptor comes from a female donor with papillary thyroid cancer or a benign thyroid nodule (not recorded which). Some clones in this sample may be carry-over from other donors' samples. CDR3 in amino acids: CSVTDRWPTYEQYF. The CDR3, as DNA: TGCAGCGTTACAGACAGGTGGCCCACCTACGAGCAGTACTTC.